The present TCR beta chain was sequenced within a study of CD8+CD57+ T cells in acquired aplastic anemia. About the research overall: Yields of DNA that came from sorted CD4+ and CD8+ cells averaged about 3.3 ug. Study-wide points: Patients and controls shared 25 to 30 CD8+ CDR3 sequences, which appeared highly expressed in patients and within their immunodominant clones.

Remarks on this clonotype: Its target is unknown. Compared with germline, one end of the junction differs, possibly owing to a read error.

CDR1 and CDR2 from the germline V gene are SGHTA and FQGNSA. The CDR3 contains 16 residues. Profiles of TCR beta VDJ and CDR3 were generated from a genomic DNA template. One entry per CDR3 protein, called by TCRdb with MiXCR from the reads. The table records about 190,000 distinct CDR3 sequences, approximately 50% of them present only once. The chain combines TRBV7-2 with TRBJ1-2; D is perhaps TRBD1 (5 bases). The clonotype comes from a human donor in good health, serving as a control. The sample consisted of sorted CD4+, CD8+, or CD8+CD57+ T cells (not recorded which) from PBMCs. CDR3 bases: TGCGCCAGCAGCCTACTGGCGGGGGGTTCGGGAAATGGCTACACCTTC. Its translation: CASSLLAGGSGNGYTF.